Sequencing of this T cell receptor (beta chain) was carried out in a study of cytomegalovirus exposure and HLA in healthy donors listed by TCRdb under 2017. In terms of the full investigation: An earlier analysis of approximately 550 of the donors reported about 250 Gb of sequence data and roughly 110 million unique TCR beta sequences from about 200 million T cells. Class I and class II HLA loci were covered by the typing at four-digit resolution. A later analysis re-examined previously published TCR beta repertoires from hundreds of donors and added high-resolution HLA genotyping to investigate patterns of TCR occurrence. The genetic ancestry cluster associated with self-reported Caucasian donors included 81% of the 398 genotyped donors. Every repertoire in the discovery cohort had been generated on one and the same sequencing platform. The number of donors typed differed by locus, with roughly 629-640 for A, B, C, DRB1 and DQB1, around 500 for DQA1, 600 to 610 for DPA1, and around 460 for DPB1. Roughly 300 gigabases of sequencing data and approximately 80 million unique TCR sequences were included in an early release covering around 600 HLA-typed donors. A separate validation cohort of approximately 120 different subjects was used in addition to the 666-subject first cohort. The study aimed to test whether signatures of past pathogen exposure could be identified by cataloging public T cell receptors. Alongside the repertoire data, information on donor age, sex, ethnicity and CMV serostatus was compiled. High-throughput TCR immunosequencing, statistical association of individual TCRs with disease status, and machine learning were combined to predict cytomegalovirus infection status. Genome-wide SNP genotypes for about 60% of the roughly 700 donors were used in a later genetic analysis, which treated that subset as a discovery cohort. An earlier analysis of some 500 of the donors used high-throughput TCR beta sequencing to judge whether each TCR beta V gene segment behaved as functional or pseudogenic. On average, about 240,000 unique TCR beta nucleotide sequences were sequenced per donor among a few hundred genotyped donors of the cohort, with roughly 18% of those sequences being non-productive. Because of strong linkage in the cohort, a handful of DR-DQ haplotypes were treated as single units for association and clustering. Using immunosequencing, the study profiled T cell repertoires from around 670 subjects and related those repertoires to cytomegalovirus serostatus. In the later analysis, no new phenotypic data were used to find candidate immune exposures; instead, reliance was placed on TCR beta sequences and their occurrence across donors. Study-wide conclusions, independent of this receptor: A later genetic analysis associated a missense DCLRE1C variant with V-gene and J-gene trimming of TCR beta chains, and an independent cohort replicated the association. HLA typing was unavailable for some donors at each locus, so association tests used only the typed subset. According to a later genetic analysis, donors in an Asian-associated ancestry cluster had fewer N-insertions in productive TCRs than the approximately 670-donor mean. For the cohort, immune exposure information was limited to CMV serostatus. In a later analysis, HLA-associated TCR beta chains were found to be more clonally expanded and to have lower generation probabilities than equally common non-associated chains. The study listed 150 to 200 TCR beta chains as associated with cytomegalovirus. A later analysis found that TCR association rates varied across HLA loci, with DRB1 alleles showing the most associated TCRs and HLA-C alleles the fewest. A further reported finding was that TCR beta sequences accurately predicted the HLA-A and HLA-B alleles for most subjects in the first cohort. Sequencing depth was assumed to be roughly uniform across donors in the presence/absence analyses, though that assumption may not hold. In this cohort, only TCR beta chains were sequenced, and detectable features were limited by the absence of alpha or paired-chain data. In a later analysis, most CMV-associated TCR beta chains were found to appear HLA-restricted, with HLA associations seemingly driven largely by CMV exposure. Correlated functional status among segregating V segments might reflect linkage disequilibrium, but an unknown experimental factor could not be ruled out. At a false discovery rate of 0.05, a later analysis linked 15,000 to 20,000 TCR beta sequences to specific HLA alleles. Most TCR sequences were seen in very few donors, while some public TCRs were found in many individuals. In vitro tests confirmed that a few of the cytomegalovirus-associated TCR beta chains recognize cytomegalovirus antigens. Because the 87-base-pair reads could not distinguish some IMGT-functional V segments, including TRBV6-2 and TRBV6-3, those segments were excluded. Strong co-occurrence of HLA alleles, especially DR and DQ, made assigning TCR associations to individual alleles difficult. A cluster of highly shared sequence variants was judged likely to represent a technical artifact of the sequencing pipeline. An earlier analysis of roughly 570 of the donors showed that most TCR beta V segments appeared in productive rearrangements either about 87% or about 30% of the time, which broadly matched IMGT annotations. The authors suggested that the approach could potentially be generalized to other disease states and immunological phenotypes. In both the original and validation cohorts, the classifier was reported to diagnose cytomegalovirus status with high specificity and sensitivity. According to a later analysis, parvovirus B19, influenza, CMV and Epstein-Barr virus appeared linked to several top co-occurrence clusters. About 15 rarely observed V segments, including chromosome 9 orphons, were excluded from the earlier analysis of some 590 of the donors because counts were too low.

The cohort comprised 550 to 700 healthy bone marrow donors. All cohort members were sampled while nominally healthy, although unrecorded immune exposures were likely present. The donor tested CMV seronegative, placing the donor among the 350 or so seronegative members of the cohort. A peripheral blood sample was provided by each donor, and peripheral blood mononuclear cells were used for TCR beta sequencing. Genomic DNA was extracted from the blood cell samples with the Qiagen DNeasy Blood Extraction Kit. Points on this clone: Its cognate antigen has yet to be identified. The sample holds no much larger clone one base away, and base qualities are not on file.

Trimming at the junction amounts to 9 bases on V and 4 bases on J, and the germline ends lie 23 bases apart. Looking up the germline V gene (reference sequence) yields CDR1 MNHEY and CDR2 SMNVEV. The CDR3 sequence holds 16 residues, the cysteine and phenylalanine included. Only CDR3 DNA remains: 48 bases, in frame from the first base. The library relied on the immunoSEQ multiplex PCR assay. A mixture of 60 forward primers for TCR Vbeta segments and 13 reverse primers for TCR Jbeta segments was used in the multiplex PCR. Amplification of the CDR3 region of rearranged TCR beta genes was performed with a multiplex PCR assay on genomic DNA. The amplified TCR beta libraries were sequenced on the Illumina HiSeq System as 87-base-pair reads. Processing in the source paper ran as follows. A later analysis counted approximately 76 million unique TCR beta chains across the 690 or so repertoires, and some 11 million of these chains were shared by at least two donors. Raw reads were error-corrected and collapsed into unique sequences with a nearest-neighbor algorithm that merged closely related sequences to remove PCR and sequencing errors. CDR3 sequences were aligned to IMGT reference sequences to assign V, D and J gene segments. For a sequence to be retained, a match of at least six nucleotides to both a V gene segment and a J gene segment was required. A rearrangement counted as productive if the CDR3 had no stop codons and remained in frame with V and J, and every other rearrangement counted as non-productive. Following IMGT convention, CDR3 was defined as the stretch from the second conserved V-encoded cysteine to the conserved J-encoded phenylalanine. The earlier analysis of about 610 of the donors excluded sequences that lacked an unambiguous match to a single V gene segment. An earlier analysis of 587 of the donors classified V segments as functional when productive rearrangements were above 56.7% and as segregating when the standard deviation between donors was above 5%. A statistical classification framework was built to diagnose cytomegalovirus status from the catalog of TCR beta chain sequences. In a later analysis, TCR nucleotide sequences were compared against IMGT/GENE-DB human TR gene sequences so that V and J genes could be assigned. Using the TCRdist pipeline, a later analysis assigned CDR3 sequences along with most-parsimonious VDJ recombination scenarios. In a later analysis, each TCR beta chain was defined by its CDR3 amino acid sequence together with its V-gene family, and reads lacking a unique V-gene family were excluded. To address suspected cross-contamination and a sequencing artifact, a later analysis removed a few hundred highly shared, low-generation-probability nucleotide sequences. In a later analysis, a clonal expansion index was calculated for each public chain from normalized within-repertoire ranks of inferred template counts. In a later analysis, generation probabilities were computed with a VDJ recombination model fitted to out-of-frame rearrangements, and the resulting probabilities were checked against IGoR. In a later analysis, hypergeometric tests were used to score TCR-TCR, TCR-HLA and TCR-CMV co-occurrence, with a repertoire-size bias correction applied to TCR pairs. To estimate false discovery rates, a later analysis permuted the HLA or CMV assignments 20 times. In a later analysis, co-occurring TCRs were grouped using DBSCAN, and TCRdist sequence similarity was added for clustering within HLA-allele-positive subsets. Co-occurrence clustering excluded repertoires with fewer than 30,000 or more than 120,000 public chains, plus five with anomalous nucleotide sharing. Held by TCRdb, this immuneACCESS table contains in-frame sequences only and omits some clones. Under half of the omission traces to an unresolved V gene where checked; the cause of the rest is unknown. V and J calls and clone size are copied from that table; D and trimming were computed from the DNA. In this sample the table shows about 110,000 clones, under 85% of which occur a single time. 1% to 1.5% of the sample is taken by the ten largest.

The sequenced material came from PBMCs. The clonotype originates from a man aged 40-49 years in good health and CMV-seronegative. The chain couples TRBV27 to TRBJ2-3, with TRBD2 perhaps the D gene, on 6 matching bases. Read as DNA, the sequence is TGTGCCAGTGCCGGGGGTGCGGGGATGTCGGCAGATACGCAGTATTTT. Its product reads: CASAGGAGMSADTQYF.